Below, 20 T cell receptor beta chains from the same sample are listed, as sequenced in a study of cytomegalovirus exposure and HLA in healthy donors. A multiplex PCR was run with 60 Vbeta primers and 13 Jbeta primers. Libraries were prepared by immunoSEQ multiplex PCR; TCRdb keeps only in-frame clonotypes and omits some of them. The table has 160,000 or so clones, about 75% seen once. What was sequenced was PBMCs. These receptors were taken from a middle-aged man in good health and CMV-seropositive.

This chain uses TRBV7-6 with TRBJ2-5, with TRBD1 matching over 7 bases. CDR3 length equals 16 residues. CDR1 SGHVS and CDR2 FNYEAQ come from the germline V gene. V was pared by 1 base and J by 2 bases, with 7 bases of the junction left unmatched. CDR3 coding DNA: TGTGCCAGCAGCTTAGGCCCGGGACAGCAACAAGAGACCCAGTACTTC. Translating it yields CASSLGPGQQQETQYF.

The V gene is TRBV19, the J gene TRBJ2-3; the D is unclear. Trimming removed 2 bases from V and 2 bases from J, with 5 bases in between. The CDR3 has 13 residues. Germline V gives CDR1 LNHDA, CDR2 SQIVND (reference sequence). The CDR3 sequence: CASSIQYTDTQYF. The CDR3 nucleotides are TGTGCCAGTAGTATACAGTACACAGATACGCAGTATTTT.

This rearrangement joins TRBV19 to TRBJ2-2; D call uncertain. The CDR3 is 14 amino acids. CDR1 is LNHDA, CDR2 SQIVND, per germline (reference sequence). The V gene lost 3 bases and the J gene lost 4 bases, with 9 bases spanning the gap. CDR3 sequence (DNA): TGTGCCAGTAGTATTATCCCCCTCACCGGGGAGCTGTTTTTT. Its protein is CASSIIPLTGELFF.

J is TRBJ2-7 and V is TRBV18; 11 positions match TRBD1. The CDR3 has 15 residues. The germline gives CDR1 KGHSH, CDR2 LQKENI. V was clipped by 4 bases and J by 3 bases; unmatched bases: 5. In nucleotides, the CDR3 is TGTGCCAGCTCACTAGGGGACAGGGGGAGCTACGAGCAGTACTTC. Protein product: CASSLGDRGSYEQYF.

V is TRBV27 and J is TRBJ1-2; 11 bases align to TRBD1. Germline CDR1 and CDR2: MNHEY and SMNVEV (reference sequence). The J segment lost 0 bases and the V segment lost 3 bases, leaving 3 bases of the junction unmatched. The CDR3 has 16 amino acids. The CDR3 protein is CASSFKGQGANYGYTF. CDR3 DNA sequence: TGTGCCAGCAGTTTTAAGGGACAGGGGGCTAACTATGGCTACACCTTC.

The chain recombines TRBV7-9 with TRBJ2-7, with D maybe TRBD1 (6 bases). The CDR3 is 15 residues long. In germline, CDR1 is SEHNR, CDR2 FQNEAQ (reference sequence). V was trimmed by 3 bases and J by 4 bases, leaving 16 bases between them. The CDR3 protein is CASSFGQGPNYEQYF. CDR3 nucleotides: TGTGCCAGCAGCTTCGGGCAGGGGCCTAATTACGAGCAGTACTTC.

The chain is built from TRBV2 and TRBJ1-4, with 8 bases that match TRBD1. The germline gives CDR1 SNHLY, CDR2 FYNNEI. J lost 8 bases, V lost 6 bases, and 11 bases had no gene match. CDR3 length: 15 amino acids. CDR3 bases: TGTGCCAGCAGCGCAGGGGGCTATCGTTACGAAAAACTGTTTTTT. Translated: CASSAGGYRYEKLFF. The entire variable domain, with the rest obtained from reference TRBV2 and TRBJ1-4, is as follows: EPEVTQTPSHQVTQMGQEVILRCVPISNHLYFYWYRQILGQKVEFLVSFYNNEISEKSEIFDDQFSVERPDGSNFTLKIRSTKLEDSAMYFCASSAGGYRYEKLFFGSGTQLSVL.

The chain employs TRBV2 and TRBJ1-5, with a weak D call TRBD1 (5 bases). The ends were cut back, 7 bases at V and 15 bases at J, with 22 bases in the middle. Germline V gene lookup returns CDR1 SNHLY and CDR2 FYNNEI. The CDR3 is made up of 13 amino acids. CDR3 amino acids: CASTAGPGASPHF. CDR3 DNA sequence: TGTGCCAGCACGGCGGGACCTGGGGCAAGTCCGCATTTT.

CDR3 loop: CASSIQGGNTEAFF. The CDR3 DNA follows: TGTGCCAGCAGCATACAGGGGGGAAACACTGAAGCTTTCTTT. The rearrangement joins TRBV28 to TRBJ1-1; 8 nucleotides agree with TRBD1. The CDR3 is made up of 14 amino acids. CDR1 and CDR2 from the germline V gene are MDHEN and SYDVKM. J was trimmed by 2 bases and V by 6 bases; bases with no gene match: 5.

Regarding this clone: The junction shows a germline mismatch at one end, possibly a read error. The chain joins TRBV7-3 to TRBJ2-6; TRBD1 is a possible D gene (5 bases). This CDR3 comprises 17 residues. In germline, CDR1 is SGHTA, CDR2 FQGTGA. The CDR3 region is CASSLEGVVSGANGLTF. As DNA, the CDR3 is TGTGCCAGCAGCTTAGAAGGGGTAGTCTCTGGGGCCAACGGCCTGACTTTC. Full variable domain (remainder filled in from reference TRBV7-3 and TRBJ2-6): GAGVSQTPSNKVTEKGKYVELRCDPISGHTALYWYRQSLGQGPEFLIYFQGTGAADDSGLPNDRFFAVRPEGSVSTLKIQRTERGDSAVYLCASSLEGVVSGANGLTFGAGSRLTVL.

This clone was observed once. V is TRBV2 and J is TRBJ2-5; D is perhaps TRBD1 (6 bases). The CDR3 contains 14 residues. The germline V and J ends were trimmed by 2 bases and 2 bases, with 9 bases remaining between them. CDR1 is SNHLY and CDR2 is FYNNEI in the germline V gene. CDR3 protein: CASSELTGQETQYF. The CDR3 DNA sequence: TGTGCCAGCAGTGAACTGACAGGTCAAGAGACCCAGTACTTC.

The V and J genes are TRBV5-1 and TRBJ2-5; TRBD1 matches 7 bases. The CDR3 extends over 14 amino acids. V trimming: 2 bases; J trimming: 2 bases; junction bases outside the gene matches: 3. Germline V gene data show CDR1 as SGHRS and CDR2 as YFSETQ. The CDR3: CASSLPGQQETQYF. The CDR3 coding sequence is TGCGCCAGCAGCTTACCGGGACAGCAAGAGACCCAGTACTTC.

The chain couples TRBV5-1 to TRBJ2-3, with no clear D. This CDR3 has 14 residues. The V end lost 1 base, the J end lost 2 bases, and 8 bases lay between the germline ends. CDR1 and CDR2 (germline): SGHRS, YFSETQ. CDR3: CASSLSGSTDTQYF. The CDR3 DNA is TGCGCCAGCAGCTTGTCAGGCTCCACAGATACGCAGTATTTT.

The rearrangement joins TRBV29-1 to TRBJ1-2, with 8 bases lining up with TRBD1. This CDR3 is 11 amino acids long. Germline CDR1 SQVTM, CDR2 ANQGSEA. V lost 3 bases to trimming and J lost 8 bases; unmatched junction nucleotides: 2. CDR3 residues: CSVDRGLGYTF. The DNA of the CDR3 is TGCAGCGTTGACAGGGGGCTCGGCTACACCTTC. The full variable domain, completed using reference TRBV29-1 and TRBJ1-2, is SAVISQKPSRDICQRGTSLTIQCQVDSQVTMMFWYRQQPGQSLTLIATANQGSEATYESGFVIDKFPISRPNLTFSTLTVSNMSPEDSSIYLCSVDRGLGYTFGSGTRLTVV.

This chain links TRBV2 with TRBJ2-7, with D possibly being TRBD1 (6 bases). The CDR3 runs to 15 residues. Deletions cut 2 bases from V and 6 bases from J, with 17 bases between. Germline-derived CDR1 and CDR2 are SNHLY and FYNNEI. CDR3 sequence reads: CASSELGQGMSEQYF. The CDR3 bases are TGTGCCAGCAGTGAATTGGGCCAGGGGATGTCCGAGCAGTACTTC. Together with reference TRBV2 and TRBJ2-7, the CDR3 gives the full variable domain: EPEVTQTPSHQVTQMGQEVILRCVPISNHLYFYWYRQILGQKVEFLVSFYNNEISEKSEIFDDQFSVERPDGSNFTLKIRSTKLEDSAMYFCASSELGQGMSEQYFGPGTRLTVT.

This clone was recorded a few times. The genes are TRBV6-1 and TRBJ2-5; 7 bases align to TRBD1. Germline lookup yields CDR1 MNHNS and CDR2 SASEGT. V lost 5 bases, J lost 5 bases, and 5 bases stayed unmatched. The CDR3 runs 13 residues. CDR3 nucleotides: TGTGCCAGCAGTTCGACAGGGTGGGAGACCCAGTACTTC. Its translation: CASSSTGWETQYF.

The chain recombines TRBV5-1 with TRBJ1-5, with a possible D match to TRBD1 (6 bases). Looked up from germline, CDR1 is SGHRS and CDR2 is YFSETQ. V was trimmed by 3 bases and J by 4 bases, leaving 8 bases between them. CDR3 length: 13 residues. The CDR3: CASSSDSNQPQHF. In nucleotides, the CDR3 is TGCGCCAGCAGCTCGGACAGTAATCAGCCCCAGCATTTT.

This clone was recorded only once. The chain couples TRBV4-2 to TRBJ2-2; TRBD1 might be the D (5 bases). The germline V and J ends were trimmed by 3 bases and 0 bases, with 14 bases remaining between them. Germline V lookup: CDR1 LGHNA, CDR2 YNFKEQ. CDR3 size: 17 residues. In nucleotides, the CDR3 is TGTGCCAGCAGCCAGAGTGACAGACTCGCGAACACCGGGGAGCTGTTTTTT. Protein: CASSQSDRLANTGELFF.

The V gene is TRBV27, the J gene TRBJ2-7; possibly TRBD1 for D (5 bases). V was shortened by 2 bases and J by 2 bases, with 7 bases between the two germline ends. CDR1 and CDR2 (germline): MNHEY, SMNVEV (reference sequence). The CDR3 sequence is 13 residues long. CDR3 in DNA: TGTGCCAGCAGTTTAGCACAGGCCTACGAGCAGTACTTC. Amino acid sequence: CASSLAQAYEQYF.

This clone was seen only a few times. The V and J genes are TRBV9 and TRBJ1-6; no firm D call. The CDR3 consists of 13 residues. Trimming stripped 0 bases from V and 9 bases from J, with 7 bases between. Germline CDR1 SGDLS, CDR2 YYNGEE. CDR3 nucleotide sequence: TGTGCCAGCAGCGTAGAGTTTAGTTCACCCCTCCACTTT. This codes for CASSVEFSSPLHF.